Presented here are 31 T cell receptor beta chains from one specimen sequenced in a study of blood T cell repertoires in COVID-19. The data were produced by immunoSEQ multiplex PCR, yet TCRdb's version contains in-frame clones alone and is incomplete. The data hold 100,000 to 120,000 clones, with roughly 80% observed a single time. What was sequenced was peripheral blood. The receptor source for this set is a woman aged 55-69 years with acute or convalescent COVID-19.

In DNA, the CDR3 is TGTGCCAGCAGCTTTGGCGGTGAAAAACTGTTTTTT. This gives the protein CASSFGGEKLFF. The J gene is TRBJ1-4, the V gene TRBV11-3; no reliable D call. Trimming took 3 bases from V and 7 from J, leaving 6 bases between them. CDR3 length: 12 residues. CDR1 is SGHNT, CDR2 YENEEA, per germline.

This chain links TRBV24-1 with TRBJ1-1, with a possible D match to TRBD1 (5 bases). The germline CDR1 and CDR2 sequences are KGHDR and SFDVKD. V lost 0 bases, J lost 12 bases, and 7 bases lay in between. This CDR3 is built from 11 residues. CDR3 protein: CATSDLDRTFF. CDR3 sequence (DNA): TGTGCCACCAGTGATTTGGACAGAACTTTCTTT.

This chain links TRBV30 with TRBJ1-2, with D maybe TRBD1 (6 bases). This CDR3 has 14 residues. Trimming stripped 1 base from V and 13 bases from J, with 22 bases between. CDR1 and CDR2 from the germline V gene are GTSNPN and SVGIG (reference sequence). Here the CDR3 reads CAWSAPARTALCTF. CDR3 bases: TGTGCCTGGAGTGCCCCTGCGAGGACAGCATTGTGCACCTTC.

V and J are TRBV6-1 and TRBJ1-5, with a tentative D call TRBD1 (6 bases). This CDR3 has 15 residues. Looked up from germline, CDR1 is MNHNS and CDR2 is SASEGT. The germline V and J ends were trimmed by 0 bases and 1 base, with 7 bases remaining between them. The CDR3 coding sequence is TGTGCCAGCAGTGAAGCGGGGGCGAGCAATCAGCCCCAGCATTTT. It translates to CASSEAGASNQPQHF.

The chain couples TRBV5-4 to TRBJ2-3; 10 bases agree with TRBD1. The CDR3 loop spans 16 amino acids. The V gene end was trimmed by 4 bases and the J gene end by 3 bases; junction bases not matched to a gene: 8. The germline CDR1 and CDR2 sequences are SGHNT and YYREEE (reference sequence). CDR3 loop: CASSRPGQGKTDTQYF. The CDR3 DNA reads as TGTGCCAGCAGCCGCCCGGGACAGGGGAAAACAGATACGCAGTATTTT.

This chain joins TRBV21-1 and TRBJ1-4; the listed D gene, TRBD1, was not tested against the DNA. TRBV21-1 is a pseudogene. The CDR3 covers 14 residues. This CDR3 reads CASSNGTTAEKLFF. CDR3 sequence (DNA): TGTGCCAGCAGCAACGGGACAACAGCTGAAAAACTGTTTTTT.

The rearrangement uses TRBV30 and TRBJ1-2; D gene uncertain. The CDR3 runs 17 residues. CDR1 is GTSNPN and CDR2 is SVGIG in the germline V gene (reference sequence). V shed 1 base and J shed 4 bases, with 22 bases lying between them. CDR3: CAWSGEWPGKPTYGYTF. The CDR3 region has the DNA TGTGCCTGGAGTGGTGAGTGGCCCGGGAAGCCCACCTATGGCTACACCTTC.

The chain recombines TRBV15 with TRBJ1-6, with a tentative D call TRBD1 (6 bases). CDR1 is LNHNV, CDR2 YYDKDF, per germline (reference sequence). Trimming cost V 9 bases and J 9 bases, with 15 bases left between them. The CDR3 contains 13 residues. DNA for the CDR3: TGTGCCACGGGGGCAGGGACAAGTTCACCCCTCCACTTT. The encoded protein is CATGAGTSSPLHF.

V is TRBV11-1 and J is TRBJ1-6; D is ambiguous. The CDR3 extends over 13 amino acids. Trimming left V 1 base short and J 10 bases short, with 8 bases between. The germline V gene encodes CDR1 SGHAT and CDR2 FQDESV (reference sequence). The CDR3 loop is CASSLGYKSPLHF. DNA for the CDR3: TGTGCCAGCAGCTTAGGATACAAATCACCCCTCCACTTT.

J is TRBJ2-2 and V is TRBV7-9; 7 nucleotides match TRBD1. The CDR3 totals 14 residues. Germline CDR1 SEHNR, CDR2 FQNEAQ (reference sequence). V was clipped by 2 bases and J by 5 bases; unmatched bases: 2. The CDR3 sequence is CASSLRTGTGELFF. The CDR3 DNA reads TGTGCCAGCAGCTTACGGACAGGAACCGGGGAGCTGTTTTTT.

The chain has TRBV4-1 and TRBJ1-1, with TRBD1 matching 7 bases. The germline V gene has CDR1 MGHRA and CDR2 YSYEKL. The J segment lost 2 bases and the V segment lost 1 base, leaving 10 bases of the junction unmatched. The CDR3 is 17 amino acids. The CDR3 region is CASSQGQGSTENTEAFF. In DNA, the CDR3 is TGCGCCAGCAGCCAAGGACAGGGAAGCACGGAAAACACTGAAGCTTTCTTT.

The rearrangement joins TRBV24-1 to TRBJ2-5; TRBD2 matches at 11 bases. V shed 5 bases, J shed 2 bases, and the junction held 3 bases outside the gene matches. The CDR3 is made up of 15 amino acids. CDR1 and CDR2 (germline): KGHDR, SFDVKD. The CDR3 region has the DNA TGTGCCACCAGTGGACTAGCGGGGTGGCAAGAGACCCAGTACTTC. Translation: CATSGLAGWQETQYF.

CDR3 DNA: TGTGCCAGCAGCCACCTGACCTTAGAGGGTGAGCAGTTCTTC. Its translation is CASSHLTLEGEQFF. This rearrangement joins TRBV14 to TRBJ2-1; TRBD2 might be the D (5 bases). Germline loops: CDR1 SGHDN, CDR2 FVKESK. The CDR3 contains 14 residues. The V gene lost 3 bases and the J gene lost 9 bases, with 15 bases spanning the gap.

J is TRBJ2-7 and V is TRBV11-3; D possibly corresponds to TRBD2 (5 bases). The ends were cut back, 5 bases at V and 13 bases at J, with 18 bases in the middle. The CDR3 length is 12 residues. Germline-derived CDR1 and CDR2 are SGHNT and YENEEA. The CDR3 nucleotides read TGTGCCAGCAGCCTAGTCGGGAACAGCGTATACTTC. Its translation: CASSLVGNSVYF.

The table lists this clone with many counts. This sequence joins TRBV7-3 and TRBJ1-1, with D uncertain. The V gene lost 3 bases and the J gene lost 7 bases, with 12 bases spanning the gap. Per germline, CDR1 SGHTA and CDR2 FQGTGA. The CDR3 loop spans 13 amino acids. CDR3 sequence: CASSFSAGSEAFF. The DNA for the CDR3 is TGTGCCAGCAGCTTCAGTGCAGGCAGTGAAGCTTTCTTT.

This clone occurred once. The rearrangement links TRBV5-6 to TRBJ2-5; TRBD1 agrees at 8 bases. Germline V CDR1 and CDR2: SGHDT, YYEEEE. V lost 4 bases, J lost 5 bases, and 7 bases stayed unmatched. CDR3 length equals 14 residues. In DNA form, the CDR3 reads TGTGCCAGCAGCCCTACAGGGGGTTTGGAGACCCAGTACTTC. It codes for CASSPTGGLETQYF.

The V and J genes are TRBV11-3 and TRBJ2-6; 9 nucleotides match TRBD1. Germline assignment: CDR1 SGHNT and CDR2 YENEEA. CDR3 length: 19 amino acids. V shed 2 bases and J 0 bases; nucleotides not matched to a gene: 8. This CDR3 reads CASSLPRTGAASGANVLTF. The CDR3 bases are TGTGCCAGCAGCTTACCACGGACAGGGGCCGCCTCTGGGGCCAACGTCCTGACTTTC.

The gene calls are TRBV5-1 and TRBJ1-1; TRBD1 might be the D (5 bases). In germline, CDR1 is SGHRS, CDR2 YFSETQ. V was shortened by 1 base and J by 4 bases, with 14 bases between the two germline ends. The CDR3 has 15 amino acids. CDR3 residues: CASSLLSQGGTEAFF. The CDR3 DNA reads TGCGCCAGCAGCTTGTTGTCGCAGGGTGGCACTGAAGCTTTCTTT.

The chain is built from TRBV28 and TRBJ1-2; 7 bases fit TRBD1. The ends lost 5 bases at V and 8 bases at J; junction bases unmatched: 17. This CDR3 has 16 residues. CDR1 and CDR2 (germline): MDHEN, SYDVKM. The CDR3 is CASSRPIPGQAGGYTF. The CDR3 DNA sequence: TGTGCCAGCAGTCGACCAATCCCTGGACAGGCTGGGGGCTACACCTTC.

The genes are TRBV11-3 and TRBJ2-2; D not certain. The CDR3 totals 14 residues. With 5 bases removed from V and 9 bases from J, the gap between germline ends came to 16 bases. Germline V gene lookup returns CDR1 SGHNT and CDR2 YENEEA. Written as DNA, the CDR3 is TGTGCCAGCAGCACCAGTCGGGTATTCCGGGAGCTGTTTTTT. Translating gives CASSTSRVFRELFF.

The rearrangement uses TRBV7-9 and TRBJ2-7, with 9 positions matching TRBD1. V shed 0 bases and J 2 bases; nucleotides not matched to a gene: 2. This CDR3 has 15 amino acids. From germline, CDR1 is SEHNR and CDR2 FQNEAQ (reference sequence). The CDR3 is CASSLADRGAYEQYF. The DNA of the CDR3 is TGTGCCAGCAGCTTAGCAGACAGGGGGGCCTACGAGCAGTACTTC.

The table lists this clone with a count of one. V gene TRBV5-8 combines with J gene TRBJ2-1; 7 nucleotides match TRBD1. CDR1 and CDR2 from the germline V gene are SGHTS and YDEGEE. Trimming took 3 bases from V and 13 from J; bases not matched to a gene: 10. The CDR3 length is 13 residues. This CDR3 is CASSWVIGQDQFF. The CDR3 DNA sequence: TGTGCCAGCAGCTGGGTTATCGGACAGGATCAGTTCTTC.

CDR3 protein: CASSQLGQGGEKLFF. For the CDR3, the DNA is TGTGCCAGCAGTCAACTCGGACAGGGAGGAGAAAAACTGTTTTTT. The chain employs TRBV14 and TRBJ1-4; 8 bases agree with TRBD1. Losses at the gene ends were 6 bases for V and 8 bases for J; bases not matched to a gene: 11. Germline CDR1 is SGHDN and CDR2 is FVKESK. This CDR3 region has 15 residues.

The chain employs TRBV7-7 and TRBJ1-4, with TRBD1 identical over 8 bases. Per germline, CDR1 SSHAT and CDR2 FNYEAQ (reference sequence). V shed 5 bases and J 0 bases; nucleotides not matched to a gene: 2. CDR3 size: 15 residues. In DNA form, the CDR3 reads TGTGCCAGCAGCGCAGGGGGCGCAACTAATGAAAAACTGTTTTTT. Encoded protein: CASSAGGATNEKLFF.

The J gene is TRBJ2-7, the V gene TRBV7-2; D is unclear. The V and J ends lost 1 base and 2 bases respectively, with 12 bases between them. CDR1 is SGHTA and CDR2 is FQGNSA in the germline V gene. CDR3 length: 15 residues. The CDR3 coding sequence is TGTGCCAGCAGCTTAGTGGCTCAGGTAACCTACGAGCAGTACTTC. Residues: CASSLVAQVTYEQYF.

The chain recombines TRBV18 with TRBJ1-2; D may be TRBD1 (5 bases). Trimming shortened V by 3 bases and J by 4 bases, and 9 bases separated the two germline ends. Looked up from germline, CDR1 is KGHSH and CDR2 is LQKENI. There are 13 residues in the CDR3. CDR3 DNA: TGTGCCAGCTCACCCCGACAGATCTATGGCTACACCTTC. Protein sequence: CASSPRQIYGYTF.

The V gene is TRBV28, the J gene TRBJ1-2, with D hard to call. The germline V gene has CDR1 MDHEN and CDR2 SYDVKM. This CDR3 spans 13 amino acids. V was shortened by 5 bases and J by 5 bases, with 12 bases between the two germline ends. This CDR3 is CASSIEGRYGYTF. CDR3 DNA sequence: TGTGCCAGCAGTATTGAAGGGAGGTATGGCTACACCTTC.

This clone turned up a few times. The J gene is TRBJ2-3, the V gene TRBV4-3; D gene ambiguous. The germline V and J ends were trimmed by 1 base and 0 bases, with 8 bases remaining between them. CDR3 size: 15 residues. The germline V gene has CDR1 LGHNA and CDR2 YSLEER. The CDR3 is CASSQGATSTDTQYF. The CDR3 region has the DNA TGCGCCAGCAGCCAAGGCGCTACTAGCACAGATACGCAGTATTTT.

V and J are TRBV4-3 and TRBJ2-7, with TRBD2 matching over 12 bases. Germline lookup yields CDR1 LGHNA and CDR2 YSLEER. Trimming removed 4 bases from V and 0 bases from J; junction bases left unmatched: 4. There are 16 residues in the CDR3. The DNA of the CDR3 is TGCGCCAGCAGCCCTGGGGGACTAGCGGGCTCCTACGAGCAGTACTTC. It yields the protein CASSPGGLAGSYEQYF.

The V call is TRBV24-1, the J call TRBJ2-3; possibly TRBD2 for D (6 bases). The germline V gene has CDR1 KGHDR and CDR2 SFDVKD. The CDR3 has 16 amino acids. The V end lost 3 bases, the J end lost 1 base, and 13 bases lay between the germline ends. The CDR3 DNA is TGTGCCACCAGTGATCTGACTAGTTTGGGCACAGATACGCAGTATTTT. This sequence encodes CATSDLTSLGTDTQYF.

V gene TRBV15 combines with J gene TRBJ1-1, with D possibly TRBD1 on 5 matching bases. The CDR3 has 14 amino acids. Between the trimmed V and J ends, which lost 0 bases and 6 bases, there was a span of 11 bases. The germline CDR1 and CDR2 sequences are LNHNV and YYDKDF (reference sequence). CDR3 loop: CATSREAGRAEAFF. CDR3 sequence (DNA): TGTGCCACCAGCAGAGAGGCAGGGCGTGCTGAAGCTTTCTTT.